Reported below is one TCR beta chain. Germline V gene sequence: CDR1 KGHSH, CDR2 LQKENI. V was shortened by 3 bases and J by 2 bases, with 10 bases between the two germline ends. The CDR3 is made up of 15 amino acids. These data belong to a study of blood T cell repertoires in COVID-19. In the study overall: Samples taken during acute and convalescent COVID-19 were collected in the United States, Italy and Spain. PBMCs, B-cell-depleted T cells, or T cells were the source of the cDNA or gDNA that made up the material.

In the authors' methods: Quantification of nucleated cells was approximated via reference gene primer amplification. The protocol was immunoSEQ multiplex PCR, while the TCRdb copy is restricted to in-frame clones and leaves out a portion. V, J and clone size are taken as reported in that table, and D and trimming were inferred from the DNA itself. In the table there are fewer than 110,000 clones, more than 80% of which are singletons. V and J are TRBV18 and TRBJ1-4; no clear D. The sample was peripheral blood. This clonotype was sampled from a human donor in a cohort sampled during active COVID-19. This CDR3 is CASSPIGITNEKLFF. The CDR3 DNA sequence: TGTGCCAGCTCACCTATCGGGATTACTAATGAAAAACTGTTTTTT. The full variable domain, completed using reference TRBV18 and TRBJ1-4, is NAGVMQNPRHLVRRRGQEARLRCSPMKGHSHVYWYRQLPEEGLKFMVYLQKENIIDESGMPKERFSAEFPKEGPSILRIQQVVRGDSAAYFCASSPIGITNEKLFFGSGTQLSVL.